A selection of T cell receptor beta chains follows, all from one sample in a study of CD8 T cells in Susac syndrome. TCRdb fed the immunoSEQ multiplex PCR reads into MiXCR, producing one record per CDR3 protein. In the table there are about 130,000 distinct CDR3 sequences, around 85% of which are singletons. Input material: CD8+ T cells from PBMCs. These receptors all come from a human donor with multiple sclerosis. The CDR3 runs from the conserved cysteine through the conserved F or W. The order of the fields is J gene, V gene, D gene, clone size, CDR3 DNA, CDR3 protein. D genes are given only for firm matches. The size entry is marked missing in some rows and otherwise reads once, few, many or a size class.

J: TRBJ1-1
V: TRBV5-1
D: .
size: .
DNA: TGCGCCAGCAGCCCGGGCGCGCAGGGGCAAATCGAAGGGACTGAAGCTTTCTTT
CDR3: CASSPGAQGQIEGTEAFF

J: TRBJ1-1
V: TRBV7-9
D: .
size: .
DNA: TGTGCCAGCAGACCCTCGGGCACTGAAGCTTTCTTT
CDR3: CASRPSGTEAFF

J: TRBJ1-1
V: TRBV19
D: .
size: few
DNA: TGTGCCAGTATCTCTCGCACTGAAGCTTTCTTT
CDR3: CASISRTEAFF

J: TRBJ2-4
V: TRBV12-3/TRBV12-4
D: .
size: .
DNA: TGTGCCAGCAGGGAGTTAGCCAAAAACATTCAGTACTTC
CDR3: CASRELAKNIQYF

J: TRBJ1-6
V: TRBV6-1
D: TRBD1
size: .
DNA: TGTGCCAGCAGTGAGAACAGGGGTTTGGGTTCACCCCTCCACTTT
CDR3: CASSENRGLGSPLHF

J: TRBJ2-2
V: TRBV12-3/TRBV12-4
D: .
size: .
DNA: TGTGCCAGCAGTTTTACTATTTCCGGGGAGCTGTTTTTT
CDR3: CASSFTISGELFF

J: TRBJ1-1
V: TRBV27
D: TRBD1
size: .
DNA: TGTGCCAGCAGCTGGGACAGTTTTAACACTGAAGCTTTCTTT
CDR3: CASSWDSFNTEAFF

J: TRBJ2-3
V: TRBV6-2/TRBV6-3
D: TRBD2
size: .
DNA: TGTGCCAGCAGTTACTCGAAAAACCAGCGGGAGATCGCAGATACGCAGTATTTT
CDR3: CASSYSKNQREIADTQYF

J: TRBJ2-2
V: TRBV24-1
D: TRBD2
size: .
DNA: TGTGCCACCAGTGTGGCGACTAGCGGGACCACCGGGGAGCTGTTTTTT
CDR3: CATSVATSGTTGELFF

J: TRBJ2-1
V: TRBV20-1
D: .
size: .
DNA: TGCAGTGCTAGAGATAACGGAATAGTCGATGAGCAGTTCTTC
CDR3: CSARDNGIVDEQFF

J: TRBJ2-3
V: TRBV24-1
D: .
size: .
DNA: TGTGCCACCAGTGATCCCCAGGGGTACGTTGATACGCAGTATTTT
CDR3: CATSDPQGYVDTQYF

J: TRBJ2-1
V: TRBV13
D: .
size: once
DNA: TGTGCCAGCAGCCCCCGTGGGGCGAGGTACAATGAGCAGTTCTTC
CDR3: CASSPRGARYNEQFF

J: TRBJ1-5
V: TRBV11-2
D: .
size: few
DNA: TGTGCCAGCAGCTTAAGGGGCCGTCATCAGCCCCAGCATTTT
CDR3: CASSLRGRHQPQHF

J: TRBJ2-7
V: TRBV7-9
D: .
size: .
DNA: TGTGCCAGCAGCCCAAAAAGGCTCCCCTACGAGCAGTACTTC
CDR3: CASSPKRLPYEQYF

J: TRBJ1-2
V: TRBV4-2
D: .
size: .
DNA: TGTGCCAGCAGCCAGCCTCGACAGGTCAGCCGTTATGGCTACACCTTC
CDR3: CASSQPRQVSRYGYTF

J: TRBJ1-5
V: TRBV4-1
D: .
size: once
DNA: TGCGCCAGCAGCCAAGCACCCCCGGACGAAATTGGCAATCAGCCCCAGCATTTT
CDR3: CASSQAPPDEIGNQPQHF

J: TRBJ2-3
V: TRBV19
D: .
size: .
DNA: TGTGCCAGTAGTACCTGGGACTTCGGCACAGATACGCAGTATTTT
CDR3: CASSTWDFGTDTQYF

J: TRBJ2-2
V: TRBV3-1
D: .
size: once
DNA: TGTGCCAGCAGCCAAGCTGAGGGAAGTTACACCGGGGAGCTGTTTTTT
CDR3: CASSQAEGSYTGELFF

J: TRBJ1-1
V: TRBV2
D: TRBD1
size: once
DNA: TGTGCCAGGGGTTCGACAGGGGAAGGGGCCACTGAAGCTTTCTTT
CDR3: CARGSTGEGATEAFF

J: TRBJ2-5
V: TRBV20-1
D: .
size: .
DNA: TGCAGTGCTAGTGGGGGGATTCGGTACCAAGAGACCCAGTACTTC
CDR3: CSASGGIRYQETQYF

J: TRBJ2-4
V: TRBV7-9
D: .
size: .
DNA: TGTGCCAGCAGCGCCCCGTCCGGGACACCCACTCCGCTTCAGTACTTC
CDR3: CASSAPSGTPTPLQYF

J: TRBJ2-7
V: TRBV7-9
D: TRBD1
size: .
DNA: TGTGCCAGCAGCGGAACCGGGACAGACACCTACGAGCAGTACTTC
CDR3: CASSGTGTDTYEQYF

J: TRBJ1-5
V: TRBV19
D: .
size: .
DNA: TGTGCCACCCGCCCCCTGGGCAATCAGCCCCAGCATTTT
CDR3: CATRPLGNQPQHF

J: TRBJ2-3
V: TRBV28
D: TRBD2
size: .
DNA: TGTGCCAGCAGTTCCGGGACTAGCGGAGCGGATACGCAGTATTTT
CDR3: CASSSGTSGADTQYF

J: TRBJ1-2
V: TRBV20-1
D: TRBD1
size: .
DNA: TGCAGTGCTCTGGACAGGGCCGATAACTATAGCTACACCTTC
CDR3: CSALDRADNYSYTF

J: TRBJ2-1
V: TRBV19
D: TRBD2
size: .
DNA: TGTGCCAGTAGTATTTTTGGCCTAGCGGGAACCTACAATGAGCAGTTCTTC
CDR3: CASSIFGLAGTYNEQFF

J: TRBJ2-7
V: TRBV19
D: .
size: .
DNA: TGTGCCAGTAGTGCTTTCACAGGGAACTACGAGCAGTACTTC
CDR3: CASSAFTGNYEQYF

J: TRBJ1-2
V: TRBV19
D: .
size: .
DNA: TGTGCCAGTAGCTTGGTGAGCTATGGCTACACCTTC
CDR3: CASSLVSYGYTF